This is a list of T cell receptor beta chains from one sample in a study of Graves' ophthalmopathy and Graves' hyperthyroidism. TCRdb ran MiXCR on the multiplex PCR reads and lists one entry per CDR3 protein. This sample yields tens of thousands of distinct CDR3 sequences, of which 50% are seen a single time; roughly 24% belongs to the top ten. Material for sequencing was peripheral blood. The receptors derive from an adult woman with stable Graves' hyperthyroidism. Each CDR3 is given with its conserved first and last residue. Fields, in order: J gene, V gene, CDR3 protein.

j_gene: TRBJ2-1
v_gene: TRBV19
CDR3aa: CASSIGAGLADNEQFF

j_gene: TRBJ2-7
v_gene: TRBV7-9
CDR3aa: CTSSLSSGSARFYEQYF

j_gene: TRBJ2-7
v_gene: TRBV7-9
CDR3aa: CASSPRDRWGEQYF

j_gene: TRBJ2-7
v_gene: TRBV30
CDR3aa: CALSGHHF

j_gene: TRBJ1-2
v_gene: TRBV10-3
CDR3aa: CAISPSDSLNYGYTF

j_gene: TRBJ1-2
v_gene: TRBV20-1
CDR3aa: CSARSWTVAYGYTF

j_gene: NA
v_gene: TRBV29-1
CDR3aa: CSADRGRGPETQYF

j_gene: TRBJ1-2
v_gene: TRBV7-3
CDR3aa: CASSQDLGTGGLYGYTF

j_gene: TRBJ2-5
v_gene: TRBV7-9
CDR3aa: CASSHPGRTGAGETRYF

j_gene: TRBJ1-3
v_gene: TRBV10-2
CDR3aa: CASGPGQRTEAFFGQGTIYF

j_gene: TRBJ2-5
v_gene: TRBV24-1
CDR3aa: CATSGNRGGQETQYF

j_gene: TRBJ2-5
v_gene: TRBV4-1
CDR3aa: CASSQDLGTGGGETQYF

j_gene: TRBJ2-7
v_gene: TRBV20-1
CDR3aa: CSASWVAGNEQYF

j_gene: TRBJ2-5
v_gene: TRBV20-1
CDR3aa: CSATPPTSSPFGTQYF

j_gene: TRBJ2-7
v_gene: TRBV29-1
CDR3aa: CSVEGGSLSYEQYF

j_gene: TRBJ2-7
v_gene: TRBV10-2
CDR3aa: CASSLLGSSYEQYF

j_gene: TRBJ2-7
v_gene: TRBV20-1
CDR3aa: CSARTNHLGPQYF

j_gene: TRBJ2-5
v_gene: TRBV7-8
CDR3aa: CASSLGTGYETQYF

j_gene: TRBJ2-3
v_gene: TRBV15
CDR3aa: CATSIGTSGTDTQYF

j_gene: TRBJ1-1
v_gene: TRBV12-3/TRBV12-4
CDR3aa: CASSLDLEAFF

j_gene: TRBJ1-1
v_gene: TRBV29-1
CDR3aa: CSDGVRAFF

j_gene: TRBJ2-7
v_gene: TRBV7-9
CDR3aa: CASSLDRSYEQYF

j_gene: TRBJ2-7
v_gene: TRBV10-3
CDR3aa: CAISDQGTSNNEQYF

j_gene: TRBJ2-7
v_gene: TRBV2
CDR3aa: CASRVTSGHEQYF

j_gene: TRBJ1-2
v_gene: TRBV14
CDR3aa: CASSEMGTQPSRGCTF

j_gene: TRBJ1-2
v_gene: TRBV16
CDR3aa: CASSPYRGAVAYTF

j_gene: TRBJ2-2
v_gene: TRBV7-4
CDR3aa: CASSFRGGSEGTGELFF

j_gene: TRBJ1-2
v_gene: TRBV25-1
CDR3aa: CASSETSGTDYGYTF

j_gene: TRBJ2-7
v_gene: TRBV9
CDR3aa: CASSRGGGLAGVEQYF

j_gene: TRBJ2-7
v_gene: TRBV16
CDR3aa: CASGTWDRLYEQYF

j_gene: TRBJ2-7
v_gene: TRBV10-1
CDR3aa: CASSAGTPHEQYF

j_gene: TRBJ2-7
v_gene: TRBV25-1
CDR3aa: CASSGTGGVEQYF

j_gene: TRBJ2-2
v_gene: TRBV7-9
CDR3aa: CASSPETGKWELFF

j_gene: TRBJ2-7
v_gene: TRBV7-2
CDR3aa: CASSGGSGRADEQYF

j_gene: TRBJ2-7
v_gene: TRBV7-9
CDR3aa: CASSRIAGTGAEQYF

j_gene: TRBJ2-2
v_gene: TRBV12-3/TRBV12-4
CDR3aa: CAGSLGTGELFF

j_gene: TRBJ2-7
v_gene: TRBV20-1
CDR3aa: CSSGLAGEYF

j_gene: TRBJ2-7
v_gene: TRBV7-3
CDR3aa: CASSLTSGTSGGREQYF

j_gene: TRBJ2-3
v_gene: TRBV11-3
CDR3aa: CASRPPRDYYTDTQYF

j_gene: TRBJ1-4
v_gene: TRBV20-1
CDR3aa: CSAEREKLFF

j_gene: TRBJ1-4
v_gene: TRBV7-2
CDR3aa: CASSVTGATNEKLFF

j_gene: TRBJ1-4
v_gene: TRBV19
CDR3aa: CASSMTGGVNEKLFF

j_gene: TRBJ2-5
v_gene: TRBV20-1
CDR3aa: CSAEGSSGSQETQYF

j_gene: TRBJ2-5
v_gene: TRBV15
CDR3aa: CATSNLPGDRVGTQYF